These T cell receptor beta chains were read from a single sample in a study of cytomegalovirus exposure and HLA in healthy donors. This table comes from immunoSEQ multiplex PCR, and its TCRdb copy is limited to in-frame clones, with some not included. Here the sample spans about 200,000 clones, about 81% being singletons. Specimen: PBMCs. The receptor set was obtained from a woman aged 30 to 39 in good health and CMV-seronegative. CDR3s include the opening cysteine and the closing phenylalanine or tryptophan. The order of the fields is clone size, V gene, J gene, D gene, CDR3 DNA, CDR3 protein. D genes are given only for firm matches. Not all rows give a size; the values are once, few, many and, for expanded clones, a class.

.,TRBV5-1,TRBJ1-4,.,TGCGCCAGCAGCTTGGCCCTAATTAATGAAAAACTGTTTTTT,CASSLALINEKLFF
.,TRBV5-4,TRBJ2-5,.,TGTGCCAGCAGCTTCGGAGGGGAGACCCAGTACTTC,CASSFGGETQYF
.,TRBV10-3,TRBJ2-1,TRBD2,TGTGCCGCCGCGATAGCGGGAGTCAACAATGAGCAGTTCTTC,CAAAIAGVNNEQFF
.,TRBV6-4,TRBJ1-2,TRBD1,TGTGCCAGCAGATCAGGGGGGAACTATGGCTACACCTTC,CASRSGGNYGYTF
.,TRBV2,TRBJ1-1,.,TGTGCCAGCAGTTTATCAGGGAACACTGAAGCTTTCTTT,CASSLSGNTEAFF
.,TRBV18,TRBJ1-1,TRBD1,TGTGCCAGCTCATCTACGGACAGGGGTCCCTTCTTGAACACTGAAGCTTTCTTT,CASSSTDRGPFLNTEAFF
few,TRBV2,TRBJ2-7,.,TGTGCCAGCAGTGAAGCGCAGGGCTACGAGCAGTACTTC,CASSEAQGYEQYF
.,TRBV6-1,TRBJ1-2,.,TGTGCCAGCCCCGACAGGAGTAACTATGGCTACACCTTC,CASPDRSNYGYTF
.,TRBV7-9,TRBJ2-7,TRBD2,TGTGCCTGGGGAGGGTCCTCCTACGAGCAGTACTTC,CAWGGSSYEQYF
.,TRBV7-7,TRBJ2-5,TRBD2,TGTGCCAGCAGCTTAGGGCGGGGGGTGACCCAAGAGACCCAGTACTTC,CASSLGRGVTQETQYF
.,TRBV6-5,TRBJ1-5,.,TGTGCCAGCAGTTACTCGGCCCCCTCAAATCAGCCCCAGCATTTT,CASSYSAPSNQPQHF
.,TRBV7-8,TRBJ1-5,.,TGTGCCAGCAGCTTAGACAGGGACCAGCCCCAGCATTTT,CASSLDRDQPQHF
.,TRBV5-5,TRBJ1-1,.,TGTGCCAGCAGCTTGGCCGGTGGGGCGAACACTGAAGCTTTCTTT,CASSLAGGANTEAFF
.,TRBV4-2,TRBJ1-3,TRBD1,TGTGCCAGCAGCCAAGCCGGGACAGGGGCTGGAAACACCATATATTTT,CASSQAGTGAGNTIYF
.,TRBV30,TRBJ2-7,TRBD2,TGTGCCTGGAGGGCCCTCGCGGGGGGATACGAGCAGTACTTC,CAWRALAGGYEQYF
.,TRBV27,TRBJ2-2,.,TGTGCCAGCAGTTCCACACAGAGCGGGGAGCTGTTTTTT,CASSSTQSGELFF
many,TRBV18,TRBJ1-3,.,TGTGCCAGCGAGGGCTCTGGAAACACCATATATTTT,CASEGSGNTIYF
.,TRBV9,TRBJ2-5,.,TGTGCCAGCAGCGTAGCCGGGGGCCAAGAGACCCAGTACTTC,CASSVAGGQETQYF
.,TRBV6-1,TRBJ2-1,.,TGTGCCAGCAGTGTAACCTACAATGAGCAGTTCTTC,CASSVTYNEQFF
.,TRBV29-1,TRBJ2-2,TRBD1,TGCAGCCTGCGACAGGGTGGAACCGGGGAGCTGTTTTTT,CSLRQGGTGELFF
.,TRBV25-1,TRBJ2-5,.,TGTGCCAGCAGTTCTTGGGTGACAGGGGAGGGGGGGACCCAGTACTTC,CASSSWVTGEGGTQYF
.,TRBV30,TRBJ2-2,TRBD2,TGTGCCTGGAGACTAGCGGGAGCTGGGACCGGGGAGCTGTTTTTT,CAWRLAGAGTGELFF
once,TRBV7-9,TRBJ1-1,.,TGTGCCAGCAGCCCCACTCCAGGAGGAGACACTGAAGCTTTCTTT,CASSPTPGGDTEAFF
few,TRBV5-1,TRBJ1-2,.,TGCGCCAGCAGCTTGATGGGGCTAAGAGGCTACACCTTC,CASSLMGLRGYTF
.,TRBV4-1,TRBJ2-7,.,TGCGCCAGCAGCCCGCTGGGGGGTGTCTACGAGCAGTACTTC,CASSPLGGVYEQYF
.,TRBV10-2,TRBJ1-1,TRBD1,TGCGCCAGCAGTGAGCCCTCAGGGGGCAACACTGAAGCTTTCTTT,CASSEPSGGNTEAFF
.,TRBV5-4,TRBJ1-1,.,TGTGCCAGCAGCTTGTTCAGTACTGAAGCTTTCTTT,CASSLFSTEAFF
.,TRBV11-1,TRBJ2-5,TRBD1,TGTGCCAGCAGCCGCGGGACAGGGAGGGAGACCCAGTACTTC,CASSRGTGRETQYF
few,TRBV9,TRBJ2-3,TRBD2,TGTGCCAGCAGCGTAGCCTCCAATAGCGGGGGGGCAACAGATACGCAGTATTTT,CASSVASNSGGATDTQYF
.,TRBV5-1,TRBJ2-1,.,TGCGCCAGCAAGGAAATAGCGGTTTCCTACAATGAGCAGTTCTTC,CASKEIAVSYNEQFF
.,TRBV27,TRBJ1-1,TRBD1,TGTGCCAGCAGTTTATCCGGGACAGGGGGTACTGAAGCTTTCTTT,CASSLSGTGGTEAFF
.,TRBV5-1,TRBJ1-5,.,TGCGCCAGCAGCAGGACGGGAGAAGGCAATCAGCCCCAGCATTTT,CASSRTGEGNQPQHF
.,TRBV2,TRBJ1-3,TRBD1,TGTGCCAGCAGCGGTAACAGGGGGCCGGGAAACACCATATATTTT,CASSGNRGPGNTIYF
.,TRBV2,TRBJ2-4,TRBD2,TGTGCCAGCAGGACTAGCGGTGAACCAGCCAAAAACATTCAGTACTTC,CASRTSGEPAKNIQYF
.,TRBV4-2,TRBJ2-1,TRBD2,TGTGCCAGCAGCCCCAGCGGGAGCTCCTACAATGAGCAGTTCTTC,CASSPSGSSYNEQFF
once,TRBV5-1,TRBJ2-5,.,TGCGCCAGCAGCTCTGTAGCGACACCCCAAGAGACCCAGTACTTC,CASSSVATPQETQYF
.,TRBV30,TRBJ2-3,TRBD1,TGTGCCTGGAGTGTACGAGGGGGCAGAGATACGCAGTATTTT,CAWSVRGGRDTQYF
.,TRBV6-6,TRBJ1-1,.,TGTGCCAGCACTCCTCAGGGGTTCGGCACTGAAGCTTTCTTT,CASTPQGFGTEAFF
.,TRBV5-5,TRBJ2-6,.,TGTGCCAGCAGCTCCACAGGGCGGACTGGGGCCAACGTCCTGACTTTC,CASSSTGRTGANVLTF
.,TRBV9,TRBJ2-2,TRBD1,TGTGCCAGCAGCGCAGGACAGGGAAGGGGGTCGAACACCGGGGAGCTGTTTTTT,CASSAGQGRGSNTGELFF
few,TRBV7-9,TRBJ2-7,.,TGTGCCAGCAGCCAAAGCACGCACGGTCAGGGTTTACTCGAGCAGTACTTC,CASSQSTHGQGLLEQYF
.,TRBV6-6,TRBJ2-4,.,TGTGCCAGCAGTCCTTTGGGAGTCAAAAACATTCAGTACTTC,CASSPLGVKNIQYF
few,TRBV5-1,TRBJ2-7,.,TGCGCCAGCAGCTTAGGGGTGGTGAGCTACGAGCAGTACTTC,CASSLGVVSYEQYF
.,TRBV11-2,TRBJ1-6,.,TGTGCCAGCAGCTTTATGGAGTCCGGGTCCCTCCACTTT,CASSFMESGSLHF
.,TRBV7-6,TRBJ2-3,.,TGTGCCAGCAGCTTAGCCAGGGGTCACGGAGGTACGCAGTATTTT,CASSLARGHGGTQYF
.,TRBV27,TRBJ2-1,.,TGTGCCAGCAGTTTAGCCAGGGAAATCTACAATGAGCAGTTCTTC,CASSLAREIYNEQFF
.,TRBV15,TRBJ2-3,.,TGTGCCACCAGACTGGGGAGTCTTTGGAGCACAGATACGCAGTATTTT,CATRLGSLWSTDTQYF
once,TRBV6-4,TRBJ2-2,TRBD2,TGTGCCAGCAGCGATCTAGCGGGGCATACGACCGGGGAGCTGTTTTTT,CASSDLAGHTTGELFF
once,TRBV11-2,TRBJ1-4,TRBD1,TGTGCCAGCAGCTTAGCCCGGACAGGGGGTGAAAAACTGTTTTTT,CASSLARTGGEKLFF
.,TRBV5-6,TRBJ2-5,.,TGTGCCAGCAGAGGACGGGGGAACCAAGAGACCCAGTACTTC,CASRGRGNQETQYF
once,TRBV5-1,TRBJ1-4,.,TGCGCCAGCAGCTTGCCACGGGCAGGGGCTAATGAAAAACTGTTTTTT,CASSLPRAGANEKLFF
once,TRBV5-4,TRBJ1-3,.,TGTGCCAGCAGCTGGGCAGGCGGAAACACCATATATTTT,CASSWAGGNTIYF
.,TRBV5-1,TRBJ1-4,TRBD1,TGCGCCAGCAGAGAAGGGGTTACAGGGGAGGCGGAAAAACTGTTTTTT,CASREGVTGEAEKLFF
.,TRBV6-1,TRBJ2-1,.,TGTGCCAGCACTACAGGGTCCCCCCCGAATGAGCAGTTCTTC,CASTTGSPPNEQFF
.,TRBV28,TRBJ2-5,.,TGTGCCAGCAGGATACGACAGGCCACGGGGGAGACCCAGTACTTC,CASRIRQATGETQYF
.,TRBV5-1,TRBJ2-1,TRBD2,TGCGCCAGCAGCCGGACTAGCGGTTACAATGAGCAGTTCTTC,CASSRTSGYNEQFF
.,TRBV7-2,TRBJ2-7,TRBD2,TGTGCCAGCAGCTTATCTAGCGGGAGGTACGAGCAGTACTTC,CASSLSSGRYEQYF